The sequence of this TCR beta chain was determined in a study of glioma-infiltrating T cells after dendritic cell vaccination. Overall study: Samples are from glioblastoma patients in Phase I and II dendritic cell vaccine trials. Three intradermal dendritic cell vaccine injections were given every two weeks.

Amplification used 60 V beta primers and 13 J beta primers. Measured with immunoSEQ multiplex PCR; TCRdb has only the in-frame clones, and not every one. The sample shows tens of thousands of clones, about 83% of them seen only once. The V gene's germline CDR1 is MNHEY and CDR2 SVGAGI. The CDR3 runs 12 residues. J lost 9 bases, V lost 4 bases, and 6 bases had no gene match. The sample here was blood, taken before dendritic cell vaccination. The TCR originated in a human donor with glioblastoma. This rearrangement joins TRBV6-5 to TRBJ2-7, with TRBD1 identical over 7 bases. As DNA, the CDR3 is TGTGCCAGCAGTTCCTGGGACAGTGGGCAGTACTTC. It yields the protein CASSSWDSGQYF.